This TCR beta chain is from a study of CD8+ T cells in alopecia areata. The wider study: Dosing spanned 6 to 18 months on tofacitinib, then 6 months off drug. The study's findings and limits: Greater clonality was observed in lesional scalp samples, especially alopecia totalis/universalis, versus normal scalp.

Notes on this clone: Its antigen is still unknown.

V lost 6 bases and J lost 1, with 13 bases in between. The CDR3 sequence is 15 residues long. The germline gives CDR1 SNHLY, CDR2 FYNNEI. Peripheral blood and lesional scalp punch biopsies came from alopecia areata patients. RNA, once extracted, was reverse transcribed into cDNA for use as the sequencing template. The data were produced by immunoSEQ multiplex PCR, yet TCRdb's version contains in-frame clones alone and is incomplete. The sample yields hundreds of thousands of clones, about three fifths seen once. The V call is TRBV2, the J call TRBJ1-5, with a tentative D call TRBD1 (5 bases). The source material was CD4+ T cells sorted from blood, sampled at week 0. This TCR derives from a human donor with alopecia areata. CDR3 in DNA: TGTGCCAGCAGCAGGAGGGGTATGAGCAATCAGCCCCAGCATTTT. Translating it yields CASSRRGMSNQPQHF.